This T cell receptor (beta chain) emerged from a study of T-cell reconstitution after alpha-beta-depleted transplantation in children. Preparation of the TCRbeta library used unique molecular identifiers. TCRdb processed the PCR reads anew with MiXCR; each CDR3 protein has one entry. The data show roughly 400,000 distinct CDR3 sequences, over 40% seen once. Germline trimming cut 3 bases from V and 4 bases from J; bases unmatched to any gene: 9. The germline V gene has CDR1 SGHRS and CDR2 YFSETQ. CDR3 size: 15 residues. This chain uses TRBV5-1 with TRBJ2-7; 8 positions match TRBD2. The sequencing here drew on PBMCs, taken before TCRalphabeta/CD19-depleted stem cell transplant. The receptor's source is a girl aged 2-10 years with aplastic anemia, due to receive a stem cell transplant. The CDR3 loop is CASSSGRGARYEQYF. CDR3 nucleotides: TGCGCCAGCAGCTCCGGGAGGGGGGCGAGGTACGAGCAGTACTTC.